This T cell receptor (beta chain) was sequenced for a study of blood T cell repertoires in COVID-19. About the study: Researchers got acute and convalescent COVID-19 samples from the United States, Italy and Spain. Nucleic acid was either cDNA or gDNA, and it came from T cells, B-cell-depleted T cells, or PBMCs.

CDR1 and CDR2 from the germline V gene are MNHEY and SMNVEV (reference sequence). This CDR3 spans 14 amino acids. Germline trimming cut 3 bases from V and 2 bases from J; bases unmatched to any gene: 4. Sequenced by immunoSEQ multiplex PCR; TCRdb stores in-frame clones only, minus some. The data contain over 300,000 clones, around 85% of them singletons. Sequences were obtained from peripheral blood. This chain links TRBV27 with TRBJ2-7; TRBD1 matches 7 bases. The clonotype was recovered from a human donor in a cohort sampled during active COVID-19. The CDR3 is CASSFGTEPYEQYF. For the CDR3, the DNA is TGTGCCAGCAGTTTCGGGACAGAACCCTACGAGCAGTACTTC.